This T cell receptor (beta chain) was obtained from a study of radiotherapy plus CTLA-4 blockade in lung cancer. Whole-study context: Among all patients, 18% showed objective responses, while roughly 31% had disease control. The study, taken as a whole, reports: Tumor-origin TCR clones grew in blood after radiotherapy plus ipilimumab. Per reports, early blood T cell clone dynamics, plus interferon-beta, forecast response most strongly.

As regards this clone: Its cognate antigen is unknown.

Focal radiation plus CTLA-4 blockade with ipilimumab was administered to patients who had chemo-refractory metastatic non-small-cell lung cancer. The data were produced by immunoSEQ multiplex PCR, yet TCRdb's version contains in-frame clones alone and is incomplete. The table shows more than 1,500 clones, with more than 70% occurring only once. From germline, CDR1 is LNHDA and CDR2 SQIVND (reference sequence). The CDR3 length is 14 residues. This TCR was sampled from a human donor with non-small cell lung cancer who had a complete response to radiotherapy plus ipilimumab. This chain joins TRBV19 and TRBJ2-5; D may be TRBD1 or TRBD2 (5 bases each). The J call may be incorrect, as the DNA end agrees better with TRBJ2-7. Source: tumor tissue, taken from a patient treated with radiotherapy plus ipilimumab. DNA for the CDR3: TGTGCCAGTAGCCCCCGGGACGGCTCCTACGAGCAGTACTTC. It specifies CASSPRDGSYEQYF.